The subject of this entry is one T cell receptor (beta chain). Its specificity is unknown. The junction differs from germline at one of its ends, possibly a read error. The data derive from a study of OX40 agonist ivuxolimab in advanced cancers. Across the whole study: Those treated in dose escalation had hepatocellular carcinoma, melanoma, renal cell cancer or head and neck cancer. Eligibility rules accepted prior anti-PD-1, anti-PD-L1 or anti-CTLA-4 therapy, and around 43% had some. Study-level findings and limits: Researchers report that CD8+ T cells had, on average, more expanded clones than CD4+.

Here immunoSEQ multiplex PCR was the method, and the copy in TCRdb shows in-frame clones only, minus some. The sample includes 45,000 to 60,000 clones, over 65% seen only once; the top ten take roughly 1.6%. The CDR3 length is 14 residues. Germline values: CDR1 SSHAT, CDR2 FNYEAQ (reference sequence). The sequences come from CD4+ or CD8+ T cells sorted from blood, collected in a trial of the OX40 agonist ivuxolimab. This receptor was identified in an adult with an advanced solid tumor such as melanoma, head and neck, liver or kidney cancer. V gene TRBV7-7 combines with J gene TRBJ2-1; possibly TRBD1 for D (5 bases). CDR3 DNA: TGTGCTAGCAGCTTACCCGGCAGGGCGAATGAGCAGTTCTTC. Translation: CASSLPGRANEQFF.